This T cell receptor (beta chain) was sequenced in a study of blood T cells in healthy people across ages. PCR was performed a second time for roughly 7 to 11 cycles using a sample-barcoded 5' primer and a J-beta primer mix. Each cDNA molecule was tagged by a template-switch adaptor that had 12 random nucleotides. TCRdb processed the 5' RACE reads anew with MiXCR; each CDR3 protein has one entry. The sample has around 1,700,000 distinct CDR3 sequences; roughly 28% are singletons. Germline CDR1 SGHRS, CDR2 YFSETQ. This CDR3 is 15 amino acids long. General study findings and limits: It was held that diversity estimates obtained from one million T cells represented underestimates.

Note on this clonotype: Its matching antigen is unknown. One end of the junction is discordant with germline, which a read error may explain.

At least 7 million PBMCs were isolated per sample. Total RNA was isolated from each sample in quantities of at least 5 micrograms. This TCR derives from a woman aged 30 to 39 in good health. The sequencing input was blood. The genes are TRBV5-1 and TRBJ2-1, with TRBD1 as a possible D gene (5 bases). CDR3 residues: CASRPGRSSHNEQFF. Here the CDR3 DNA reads TGCGCCAGCCGTCCAGGGCGTAGCTCCCACAATGAGCAGTTCTTC. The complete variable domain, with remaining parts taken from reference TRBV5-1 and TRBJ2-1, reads KAGVTQTPRYLIKTRGQQVTLSCSPISGHRSVSWYQQTPGQGLQFLFEYFSETQRNKGNFPGRFSGRQFSNSRSEMNVSTLELGDSALYLCASRPGRSSHNEQFFGPGTRLTVL.